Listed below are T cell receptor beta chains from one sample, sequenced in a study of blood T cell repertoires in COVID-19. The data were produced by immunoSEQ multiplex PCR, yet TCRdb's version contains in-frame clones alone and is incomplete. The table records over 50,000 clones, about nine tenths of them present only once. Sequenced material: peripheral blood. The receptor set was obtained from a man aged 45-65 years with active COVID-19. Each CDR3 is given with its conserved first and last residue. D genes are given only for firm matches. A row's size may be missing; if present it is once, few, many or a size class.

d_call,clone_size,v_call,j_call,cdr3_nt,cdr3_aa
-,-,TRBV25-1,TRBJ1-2,TGTGCCAGCAGTCTCCAGGGCGGTCCCTCTGGCTACACCTTC,CASSLQGGPSGYTF
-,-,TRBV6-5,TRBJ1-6,TGTGCCAAATTCACAGGCAATCATTCACCCCTCCACTTT,CAKFTGNHSPLHF
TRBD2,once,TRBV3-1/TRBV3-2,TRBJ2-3,TGTGCCAGCAGCCGACTAGCAGGGCGCGATACGCAGTATTTT,CASSRLAGRDTQYF
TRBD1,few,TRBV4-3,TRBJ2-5,TGCGCCAGCAGCCCGACAGGGGGAGAGACCCAGTACTTC,CASSPTGGETQYF
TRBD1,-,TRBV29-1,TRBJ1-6,TGCAGCGTCAGACCGGGACAGGCGGACTCACCCCTCCACTTT,CSVRPGQADSPLHF
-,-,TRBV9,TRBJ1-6,TGTGCCAGCAGCGTAGCCGGTGAATCCCTCCACTTT,CASSVAGESLHF
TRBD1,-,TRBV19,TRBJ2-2,TGTGCCAGCGGCCCCGGGACAGCCACCGGGGAGCTGTTTTTT,CASGPGTATGELFF
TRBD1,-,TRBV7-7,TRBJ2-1,TGTGCTAGCAGCTTAGGGACAGGGCGGAATGAGCAGTTCTTC,CASSLGTGRNEQFF
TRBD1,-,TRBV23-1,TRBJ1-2,TGCGCCAGCAGTCAATCGTCACAGGGGGACGGCTACACCTTC,CASSQSSQGDGYTF
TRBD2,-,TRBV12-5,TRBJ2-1,TGTGCTAGTGGTCGTGGGACTAGCGGCCTTGGCGGAGAAGAGCAGTTCTTC,CASGRGTSGLGGEEQFF
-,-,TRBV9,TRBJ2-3,TGTGCCAGCAGCATTCAAGCGGCCACAGATACGCAGTATTTT,CASSIQAATDTQYF
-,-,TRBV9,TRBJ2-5,TGTGCCAGCAGCGTAGACGTGGGGGCCGGGGAGACCCAGTACTTC,CASSVDVGAGETQYF
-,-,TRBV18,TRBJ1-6,TGTGCCAGCTCACCAACCCAGGGTGGGTCCTATAATTCACCCCTCCACTTT,CASSPTQGGSYNSPLHF
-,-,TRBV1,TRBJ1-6,TGCACCAGCAGCCAAGATAATGGGGCGTGGGTTTCTTCACCCCTCCACTTT,CTSSQDNGAWVSSPLHF
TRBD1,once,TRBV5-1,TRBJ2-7,TGCGCCAGCAGCTTGACCGGGACAGGGGGCGAGCAGTACTTC,CASSLTGTGGEQYF
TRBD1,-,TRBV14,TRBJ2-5,TGTGCCAGCAGCCAACCAGGGGGCCAAGAGACCCAGTACTTC,CASSQPGGQETQYF
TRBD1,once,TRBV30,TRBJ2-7,TGTGCCTGGAGTGGAGGGACAGTTACCTACGAGCAGTACTTC,CAWSGGTVTYEQYF
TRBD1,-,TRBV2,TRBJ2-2,TGTGCCAGCAGTGTGACAGGGGGCCCCGGGGAGCTGTTTTTT,CASSVTGGPGELFF
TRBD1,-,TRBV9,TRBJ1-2,TGTGCCAGCAGCGTGATGACAGGGGATGGCTACACCTTC,CASSVMTGDGYTF
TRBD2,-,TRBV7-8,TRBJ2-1,TGTGCCAGCAGCCTAGTAGCGGGCGGGGTGGAGCAGTTCTTC,CASSLVAGGVEQFF
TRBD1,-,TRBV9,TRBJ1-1,TGTGCCAGCAGCACAGGGGGCGTCGTCACTGAAGCTTTCTTT,CASSTGGVVTEAFF
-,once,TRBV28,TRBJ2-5,TGTGCCAGCAGCCCAAGTGTGGCAGGGCGTCGAGAGACCCAGTACTTC,CASSPSVAGRRETQYF
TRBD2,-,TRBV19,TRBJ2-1,TGTGCCAGTAGTATACTAGCGGGGGCCCGGGATGAGCAGTTCTTC,CASSILAGARDEQFF
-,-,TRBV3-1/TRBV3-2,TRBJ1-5,TGTGCCAGCAGGACTAGGGCCTATAGCAATCAGCCCCAGCATTTT,CASRTRAYSNQPQHF
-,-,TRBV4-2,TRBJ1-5,TGTGCCAGCAGCCAAGATATTGCCGGGGCCCAGCATTTT,CASSQDIAGAQHF
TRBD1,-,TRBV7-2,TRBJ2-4,TGTGCCAGCAGCCAAACAGGGGGGAAAAACATTCAGTACTTC,CASSQTGGKNIQYF
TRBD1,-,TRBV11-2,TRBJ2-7,TGTGCCAGCAGCTCACAACAGGGGGGACCCTACGAGCAGTACTTC,CASSSQQGGPYEQYF
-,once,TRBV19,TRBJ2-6,TGTGCCAGTAGTATCACTCCTGGGGCCAACGTCCTGACTTTC,CASSITPGANVLTF
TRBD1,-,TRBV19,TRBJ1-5,TGTGCCAGTAGTCTAGGACAGGGTTGGAATCAGCCCCAGCATTTT,CASSLGQGWNQPQHF
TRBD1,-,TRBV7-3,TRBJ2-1,TGTGCCAGCAGCCCACCCGGGACAGTCAATGAGCAGTTCTTC,CASSPPGTVNEQFF
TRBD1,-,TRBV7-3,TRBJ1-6,TGTGCCAGCAGCGCAACGGGACAGTATAATTCACCCCTCCACTTT,CASSATGQYNSPLHF
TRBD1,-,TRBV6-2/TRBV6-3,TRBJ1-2,TGTGCCAGCAGTGACAGGGACAGTGTCTACACCTTC,CASSDRDSVYTF
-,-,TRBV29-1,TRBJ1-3,TGCAGCGTGCGGGGCGGTAACTCTGGAAACACCATATATTTT,CSVRGGNSGNTIYF
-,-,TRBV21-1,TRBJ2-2,TGTGCCAGCAGCAAAGAGCTAGCGGGAGGCCTGAACACCGGGGAGCTGTTTTTT,CASSKELAGGLNTGELFF
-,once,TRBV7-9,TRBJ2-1,TGTGCCAGCAGCCCCGGGATTCTCTACAATGAGCAGTTCTTC,CASSPGILYNEQFF
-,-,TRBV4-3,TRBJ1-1,TGCGCCAGCAGCCCGTACAGGGAGACTGAAGCTTTCTTT,CASSPYRETEAFF
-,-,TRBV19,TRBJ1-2,TGTGCCAGTAGTATAAGGAGTCCTATGTTTGCCTACACCTTC,CASSIRSPMFAYTF
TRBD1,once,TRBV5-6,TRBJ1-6,TGTGCCAGCAGCCCTGGGACAGGGGATAATTCACCCCTCCACTTT,CASSPGTGDNSPLHF
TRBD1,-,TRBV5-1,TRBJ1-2,TGCGCCAGCAGCATGACAGGGGATCAGCGCGGGGGCTACACCTTC,CASSMTGDQRGGYTF
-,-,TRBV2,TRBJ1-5,TGTGCCAGCAGAGGCCACCAGGGGAGCAATCAGCCCCAGCATTTT,CASRGHQGSNQPQHF
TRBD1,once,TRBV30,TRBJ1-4,TGTGCCTGGAGTAAGTGGGGACAGCTTAATGAAAAACTGTTTTTT,CAWSKWGQLNEKLFF
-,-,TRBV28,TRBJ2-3,TGTGCCAGCATACATCAGGACTGGAATACGCAGTATTTT,CASIHQDWNTQYF